This TCR beta chain appears in the sequencing data of a study of shared clonotypes between healthy human individuals (dated by TCRdb to 2018 to 2021). Regarding the study in general: A couple of women and a few men aged 18 to 49 years were included in the cohort. Per donor, three plates each were used for CD4 naive and CD4 memory, two for CD8 naive, and one for CD8 memory. Blood TCR repertoires of roughly 5 healthy adults were deeply sequenced to estimate repertoire size and the extent of clonotype sharing between individuals. To increase sequencing depth and limit assay-specific biases, different laboratories used diverse techniques to prepare libraries and sequence TCR repertoires. Leukapheresis yielded between about 0.94 and 8.9 billion PBMCs per donor. On the study overall, not on this receptor specifically: The small number of donors limited the genetic and exposure-history diversity represented. Incomplete sequencing was indicated by rarefaction of sorted-subset datasets, despite the large sequencing depth. Across a few donors, roughly 5% of naive CD4, roughly 3.8% of naive CD8, roughly 2.2% of memory CD4, and roughly 0.41% of memory CD8 clonotypes were shared. Compared with non-shared clonotypes, the clonotypes found in all four sorted-subset donors had higher generation probabilities. Sampling was restricted to blood, and TCR repertoires in tissues likely differ from the TCR repertoires found in blood. Naive subsets generally had larger estimated clonotype richness than memory subsets did. Based on pairwise subsampling, the degree of clonotype sharing among donors was expected to be affected by sequencing depth.

From V the trimming removes 7 bases and from J it removes 4 bases, while the gene matches leave 14 bases of the junction unaccounted for. The CDR3 contains 15 residues, cysteine and phenylalanine counted. CDR3 DNA only is kept here, 45 bases in frame from base 1. CDR1 and CDR2 are read off the germline V gene (reference sequence) as GTSNPN and SVGIG. The donors were healthy, HIV-negative adults who had no recently reported acute infections or vaccinations. Every donor was a Caucasian adult living in Nashville, Tennessee, USA. CD4+ T cells were enriched by magnetic negative selection; naive cells were then positively selected on CD45RA, and the negative fraction formed the memory subset. After blood collection by leukapheresis, PBMCs were isolated using Ficoll-Histopaque density gradient centrifugation and then cryopreserved in the vapor phase of liquid nitrogen. Purity and quantity of every magnetically sorted T cell population were checked by analytical flow cytometry. Genomic DNA was isolated from every sorted fraction and measured by UV absorbance on a Nanodrop 2000c.

Using the deep immunoSEQ assay, TCR CDR3 regions were amplified from genomic DNA by multiplex PCR. For each cell subset, the extracted genomic DNA was distributed evenly across all wells of several immunoSEQ 96-well plates, and each plate served as one replicate. Each replicate PCR for sorted subsets received around 0.2 ug genomic DNA, equal to some 32,000 T cell genomes. Purified libraries were quantified with a Qubit 3.0 fluorometer, sized on a Bioanalyzer 2100, and re-quantified with the KAPA Library Quantification kit. Every immunoSEQ 96-well plate was sequenced on a separate single-read 150-cycle Illumina NextSeq 550 flow cell. The study's processing was this. Because only junctional sequences without quality scores were contained in the immunoSEQ output, filtering matching that applied to full-length reads could not be performed. To assign V/J genes and CDR3, sequences were annotated using PyIR, a Python wrapper for IgBLAST v1.9, with IMGT germline references. Reads were filtered out if the reads had weak V/J assignments (E-value above 1e-6), no CDR3, stop codons, out-of-frame junctions, or ambiguous translated residues. A V3J clonotype was defined by an identical inferred V gene, J gene, and CDR3 amino acid sequence. To compute the percentage overlap between repertoires, the number of shared unique clonotypes was divided by the size of the smaller repertoire. RTK rarefaction, the Chao1 estimator, and Recon v2.1 estimates of unobserved clonotypes were used to assess repertoire richness. For all TCRbeta clonotypes obtained by the gDNA method from several donors, generation probabilities were computed with OLGA. What TCRdb holds here is the immuneACCESS table cut down to in-frame rearrangements. Part of the clones is not present; checked against another copy, under half of the missing clones reflect an unresolved V gene, and the others are unexplained. D and trimming were read from the DNA, whereas the V and J calls and clone size are those reported in that table. The sample table records a few million clones; almost 96% of these occur just once. Jointly, the top ten make up over 0.1% of the sample.

Worth noting for this clone: There is no known antigen for this receptor. No much larger clone is present one base from it, and per-base qualities are unavailable.

The receptor was isolated from a man aged 18-30 years in good health. The source material was naive CD4+ T cells sorted from blood. This specimen's cell subset or site label, per the study, means: CD45RA+ positively selected. The chain was built from TRBV30 and TRBJ2-5; TRBD1 lines up with 8 middle nucleotides. The CDR3 corresponds to CAYILTGQGRETQYF. The bases are TGTGCCTATATCTTAACTGGACAGGGCCGAGAGACCCAGTACTTC. Extended through the reference TRBV30 and TRBJ2-5 proteins, this CDR3 yields the full variable domain: SQTIHQWPATLVQPVGSPLSLECTVEGTSNPNLYWYRQAAGRGLQLLFYSVGIGQISSEVPQNLSASRPQDRQFILSSKKLLLSDSGFYLCAYILTGQGRETQYFGPGTRLLVL.